This entry lists 25 T cell receptor beta chains sequenced from one sample in a study of T cells in Graves' hyperthyroidism and ophthalmopathy. TCR beta CDR3 regions were amplified from RNA transcripts. In the first-round RT-PCR of the TCR CDR3, the HTBI primer set was used. TCRdb ran MiXCR on the multiplex PCR reads and lists one entry per CDR3 protein. The data contain 550,000 to 700,000 distinct CDR3 sequences, about 45% of them singletons. The source material was peripheral blood or thyroid tissue (not recorded which). These receptors were obtained from an adult woman with Graves' disease, either hyperthyroidism or ophthalmopathy (not recorded which).

This clonotype was seen a handful of times. Being one base from a much bigger clone, this may be a read error. J is TRBJ2-2 and V is TRBV7-9; perhaps D is TRBD1 or TRBD2 (5 bases each). The germline CDR1 and CDR2 sequences are SEHNR and FQNEAQ (reference sequence). The length of the CDR3 is 15 residues. The CDR3 protein is CASSRVGTPAGELFF. The CDR3, as DNA: TGCGCCAGCAGCCGAGTCGGGACCCCCGCCGGGGAGCTGTTTTTT.

The V and J genes are TRBV5-1 and TRBJ1-5; the match to TRBD1 covers 9 bases. Germline V CDR1 and CDR2: SGHRS, YFSETQ. CDR3 length: 18 amino acids. Trimming took 7 bases from V and 0 from J; bases not matched to a gene: 14. CDR3 residues: CASPDRDRAVSSNQPQHF. The CDR3 DNA sequence: TGCGCCAGCCCCGACCGGGACAGGGCGGTTTCTAGCAATCAGCCCCAGCATTTT.

This clonotype was counted a few times. A much larger clone sits a single nucleotide away, making a read error possible. The chain joins TRBV10-3 to TRBJ2-6; D not certain. CDR1 ENHRY and CDR2 SYGVKD come from the germline V gene. Trimming took off 10 bases at V and 0 bases at J, with 4 bases between the two ends. The CDR3 is 12 amino acids. Written as DNA, the CDR3 is TGTGCCACCCACTCTGGGGCCAACGTCCTGACTTTC. Translating it yields CATHSGANVLTF.

Turning to this clonotype: Germline and junction disagree at one end, which may indicate a read error. The chain links TRBV24-1 to TRBJ2-7; D possibly corresponds to TRBD1 (6 bases). Near its end, the DNA agrees better with TRBJ2-1, so the J call may be wrong. The CDR3 contains 12 residues. Germline V lookup: CDR1 KGHDR, CDR2 SFDVKD. The CDR3 loop reads CATSGGDNKQFF. As DNA, the CDR3 is TGTGCCACCAGTGGTGGGGACAATAAGCAGTTCTTC.

This clonotype was seen once. The rearrangement links TRBV20-1 to TRBJ2-7; D could derive from TRBD1 or TRBD2 (5 bases each). Trimming took 0 bases from V and 3 from J, leaving 18 bases between them. The germline CDR1 and CDR2 sequences are DFQATT and SNEGSKA (reference sequence). This CDR3 is 16 amino acids long. This CDR3 is CSARDEGRVGDYEQYF. Written as DNA, the CDR3 is TGCAGTGCTAGAGATGAGGGCAGGGTCGGGGACTACGAGCAGTACTTC.

This chain links TRBV7-9 with TRBJ2-5; 10 positions agree with TRBD2. The CDR3 covers 16 residues. Germline CDR1 SEHNR, CDR2 FQNEAQ (reference sequence). V gave up 6 bases and J gave up 2 bases; unmatched junction bases: 9. The CDR3 sequence: CASSYGPSGGQETQYF. The CDR3 bases are TGTGCCAGCAGTTACGGTCCTAGCGGGGGACAAGAGACCCAGTACTTC.

This clonotype was seen only a few times. This chain joins TRBV28 and TRBJ1-6; the D is unclear. Trimming took off 4 bases at V and 6 bases at J, with 13 bases between the two ends. Germline lookup yields CDR1 MDHEN and CDR2 SYDVKM. The CDR3 extends over 15 amino acids. In nucleotides, the CDR3 is TGTGCCAGCAGTTCTCATCCAGTGGCTAATTCACCCCTCCACTTT. Its protein product is CASSSHPVANSPLHF. Together with reference TRBV28 and TRBJ1-6, the CDR3 gives the full variable domain: DVKVTQSSRYLVKRTGEKVFLECVQDMDHENMFWYRQDPGLGLRLIYFSYDVKMKEKGDIPEGYSVSREKKERFSLILESASTNQTSMYLCASSSHPVANSPLHFGNGTRLTVT.

The DNA of the CDR3 is TGTGCCAGCAGCTTAGGGAGTGGTGGGGCCAACGTCCTGACTTTC. Residues: CASSLGSGGANVLTF. This chain links TRBV7-3 with TRBJ2-6; weak D call: TRBD2 (5 bases). The CDR3 spans 15 residues. CDR1 SGHTA and CDR2 FQGTGA come from the germline V gene. The V and J ends lost 2 bases and 3 bases respectively, with 8 bases between them.

The table lists this clonotype with a few counts. The chain uses TRBV7-9 and TRBJ2-3; 8 nucleotides align to TRBD2. J was trimmed by 5 bases and V by 2 bases; bases with no gene match: 9. CDR3 length: 16 amino acids. Germline loops: CDR1 SEHNR, CDR2 FQNEAQ (reference sequence). The CDR3 coding sequence is TGTGCCAGCAGCTTACGAACGGGAGGGAATAGAGATACGCAGTATTTT. As protein: CASSLRTGGNRDTQYF.

This clonotype was seen repeatedly, ten times or more. V is TRBV12-3 or TRBV12-4 and J is TRBJ1-1; 7 bases are shared with TRBD1. With 3 bases clipped from V and 0 bases from J, the junction kept 7 bases outside the gene matches. This CDR3 is 16 amino acids long. The CDR3 DNA reads as TGTGCCAGCAGTTTGGGGCAGGGGGGGGTGAACACTGAAGCTTTCTTT. Translating gives CASSLGQGGVNTEAFF.

This clonotype was recorded many times. DNA for the CDR3: TGTGCCAGCAGCTTAGCTGGCAGGGTGTACGAAAAACTGTTTTTT. Translated: CASSLAGRVYEKLFF. The rearrangement uses TRBV7-6 and TRBJ1-4, with D tentatively TRBD1 (5 bases). V was cut by 0 bases and J by 8 bases, with 13 bases left in between. The CDR3 extends over 15 amino acids. CDR1 is SGHVS, CDR2 FNYEAQ, per germline.

V gene TRBV11-2 combines with J gene TRBJ1-2, with unresolved D. The CDR3 spans 17 residues. V dropped 4 bases and J dropped 4 bases, with 22 bases sitting between them. Germline V lookup: CDR1 SGHAT, CDR2 FQNNGV. This CDR3 reads CASSSPSMRVDGYGYTF. Here the CDR3 DNA reads TGTGCCAGCAGCTCGCCGTCGATGAGGGTAGATGGCTATGGCTACACCTTC. Combining the CDR3 with reference TRBV11-2 and TRBJ1-2 gives the whole variable domain EAGVAQSPRYKIIEKRQSVAFWCNPISGHATLYWYQQILGQGPKLLIQFQNNGVVDDSQLPKDRFSAERLKGVDSTLKIQPAKLEDSAVYLCASSSPSMRVDGYGYTFGSGTRLTVV.

This clonotype was seen ten or more times. This chain links TRBV12-3 or TRBV12-4 with TRBJ2-5; unclear D gene. The CDR3 has 15 amino acids. V was clipped by 6 bases and J by 2 bases, with 16 bases between them. CDR3 sequence reads: CASRRQTLSQETQYF. The DNA of the CDR3 is TGTGCCAGCAGAAGGCAGACATTGAGTCAAGAGACCCAGTACTTC.

This chain joins TRBV7-8 and TRBJ2-7; D remains unclear. The CDR3 has 11 amino acids. Between the trimmed V and J ends, which lost 1 base and 10 bases, there was a span of 8 bases. In germline, CDR1 is SGHVS, CDR2 FQNEAQ. The CDR3 is CASSLDPGQYF. CDR3 DNA: TGTGCCAGCAGCTTAGATCCAGGACAGTACTTC.

This clonotype was recorded many times. The chain employs TRBV29-1 and TRBJ2-5; D is unclear. The length of the CDR3 is 11 residues. Trimming left V 4 bases short and J 4 bases short, with 7 bases between. Looked up from germline, CDR1 is SQVTM and CDR2 is ANQGSEA. CDR3 sequence: CSVGVGETQYF. Here the CDR3 DNA reads TGCAGCGTTGGGGTGGGAGAGACCCAGTACTTC.

The rearrangement uses TRBV7-2 and TRBJ1-6; tentatively, D is TRBD1 (5 bases). The CDR3 runs 16 residues. Germline CDR1 reads SGHTA; CDR2 reads FQGNSA. V shed 1 base and J shed 5 bases, with 12 bases lying between them. DNA for the CDR3: TGTGCCAGCAGCTTAGAAAGGGGCGCAAATAATTCACCCCTCCACTTT. Translating gives CASSLERGANNSPLHF.

Comments on this clonotype: Given the absence of the conserved phenylalanine or tryptophan at the CDR3 end, a read error is likely. The chain is built from TRBV7-2 and TRBJ1-2; 8 nucleotides line up with TRBD1. Germline loops: CDR1 SGHTA, CDR2 FQGNSA. The CDR3 runs 12 residues. This CDR3 reads CARSQGAHGYTL. CDR3 sequence (DNA): TGTGCTAGATCTCAGGGGGCGCATGGCTACACCCTC.

Points on this clonotype: The CDR3 ends on some other residue instead of the conserved phenylalanine or tryptophan, so this is likely a read error. The J gene is TRBJ2-7, the V gene TRBV6-1, with D perhaps assigned TRBD1 or TRBD2 (6 bases each). Germline CDR1 reads MNHNS; CDR2 reads SASEGT. There are 15 residues in the CDR3. Deletions cut 2 bases from V and 3 bases from J, with 14 bases between. CDR3 bases: TGTGCCAGCAGTGAATTAGGGGGGAGCCTCTACGAGCAGTACCTC. Translation: CASSELGGSLYEQYL.

In its sample, this clonotype was seen many times. The chain is built from TRBV5-1 and TRBJ1-5; D is ambiguous. The germline V gene encodes CDR1 SGHRS and CDR2 YFSETQ. The CDR3 is made up of 16 amino acids. V was pared by 0 bases and J by 3 bases, with 13 bases between. The CDR3 bases are TGCGCCAGCAGCTTGGACGCCTCCCCCCTCAATCAGCCCCAGCATTTT. Translation gives CASSLDASPLNQPQHF. Looking up the rest from reference TRBV5-1 and TRBJ1-5 gives the full variable domain: KAGVTQTPRYLIKTRGQQVTLSCSPISGHRSVSWYQQTPGQGLQFLFEYFSETQRNKGNFPGRFSGRQFSNSRSEMNVSTLELGDSALYLCASSLDASPLNQPQHFGDGTRLSIL.

The chain recombines TRBV27 with TRBJ2-7, with 9 bases matching TRBD1. This CDR3 has 16 residues. The junction had 10 bases not matched to a gene; V was cut back by 4 bases and J by 3 bases. Germline V gives CDR1 MNHEY, CDR2 SMNVEV (reference sequence). The CDR3 spells CASSSGQGNRFYEQYF. The CDR3 DNA is TGTGCCAGCAGTTCGGGACAGGGTAATCGATTCTACGAGCAGTACTTC.

This clonotype was seen many times. The V call is TRBV25-1, the J call TRBJ1-4, with D hard to call. The V gene lost 1 base and the J gene lost 6 bases, with 12 bases spanning the gap. Germline V lookup: CDR1 MGHDK, CDR2 SYGVNS. This CDR3 is 15 amino acids long. This CDR3 is CASSEWTGEHEKLFF. CDR3 nucleotides: TGTGCCAGCAGTGAATGGACGGGTGAGCATGAAAAACTGTTTTTT.

In its sample, this clonotype was seen many times. This chain links TRBV24-1 with TRBJ1-1; D uncertain. V was trimmed by 4 bases and J by 2 bases, leaving 4 bases between them. This CDR3 comprises 12 residues. CDR1 and CDR2 from the germline V gene are KGHDR and SFDVKD. The CDR3 bases are TGTGCCACCAGTGACACTAACACTGAAGCTTTCTTT. This codes for CATSDTNTEAFF.

This clonotype was observed a few times. A junction end diverges from the germline sequence, so it may reflect a read error. V usage is TRBV7-8 and J usage is TRBJ2-5, with 12 bases matching TRBD1. This CDR3 contains 15 residues. Germline lookup yields CDR1 SGHVS and CDR2 FQNEAQ. For the CDR3, the DNA is TGTGCCACCAGCCCGGGACAGGGGGCTTCAGAGACCCAGTACTTC. This gives the protein CATSPGQGASETQYF.

This chain uses TRBV7-2 with TRBJ2-3; D remains ambiguous. V was trimmed by 6 bases and J by 5 bases, leaving 9 bases between them. The germline V gene has CDR1 SGHTA and CDR2 FQGNSA. CDR3 length equals 12 residues. The CDR3 DNA follows: TGTGCCAGCAGTCAATATGGAGATACGCAGTATTTT. It translates to CASSQYGDTQYF.

In its sample, this clonotype was seen a few times. A read error may be the cause here, since a much bigger clone is one base away. The CDR3 DNA reads as TGTGCCATCAGTGCAGGATTGAGCAATCAGCCCCAGCATTTT. Translated, it gives CAISAGLSNQPQHF. This sequence joins TRBV10-3 and TRBJ1-5; D is ambiguous. The V gene's germline CDR1 is ENHRY and CDR2 SYGVKD. V lost 4 bases and J lost 1, with 8 bases in between. This CDR3 contains 14 residues.